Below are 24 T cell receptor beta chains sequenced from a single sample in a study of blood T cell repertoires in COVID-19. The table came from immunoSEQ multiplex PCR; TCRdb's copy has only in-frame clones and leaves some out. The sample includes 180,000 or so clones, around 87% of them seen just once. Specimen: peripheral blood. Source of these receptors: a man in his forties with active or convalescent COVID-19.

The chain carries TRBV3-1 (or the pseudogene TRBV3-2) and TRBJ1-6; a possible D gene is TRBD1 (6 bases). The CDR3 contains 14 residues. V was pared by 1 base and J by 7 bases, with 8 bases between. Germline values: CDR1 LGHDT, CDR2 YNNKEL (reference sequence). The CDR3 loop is CASSQVTGNSPLHF. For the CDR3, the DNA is TGTGCCAGCAGCCAAGTTACAGGGAATTCACCCCTCCACTTT.

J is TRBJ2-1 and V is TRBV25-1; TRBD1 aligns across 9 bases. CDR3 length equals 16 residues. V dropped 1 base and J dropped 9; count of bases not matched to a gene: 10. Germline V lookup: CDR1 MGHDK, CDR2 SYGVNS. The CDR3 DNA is TGTGCCAGCAGTGAATGGTCACAGGGGGCGCCCGGTGAGCAGTTCTTC. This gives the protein CASSEWSQGAPGEQFF.

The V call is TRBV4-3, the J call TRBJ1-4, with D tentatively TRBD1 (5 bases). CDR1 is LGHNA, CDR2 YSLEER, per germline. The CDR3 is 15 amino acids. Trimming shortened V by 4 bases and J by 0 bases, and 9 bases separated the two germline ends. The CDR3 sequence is CASSRGQSTNEKLFF. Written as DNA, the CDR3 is TGCGCCAGCAGCCGCGGACAATCAACTAATGAAAAACTGTTTTTT.

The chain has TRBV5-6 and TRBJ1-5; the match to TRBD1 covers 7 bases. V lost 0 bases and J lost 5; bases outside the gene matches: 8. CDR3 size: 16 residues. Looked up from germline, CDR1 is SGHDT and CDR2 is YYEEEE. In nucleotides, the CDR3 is TGTGCCAGCAGCTTGGCCTTGGAGGGGGCTTATCAGCCCCAGCATTTT. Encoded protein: CASSLALEGAYQPQHF.

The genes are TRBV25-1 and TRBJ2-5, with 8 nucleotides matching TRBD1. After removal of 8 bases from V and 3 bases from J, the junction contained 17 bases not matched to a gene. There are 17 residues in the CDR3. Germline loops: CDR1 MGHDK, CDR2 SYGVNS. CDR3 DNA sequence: TGTGCCAGCGTAGCACTCCGTTTGGACAGGGAGGAAGAGACCCAGTACTTC. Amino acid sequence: CASVALRLDREEETQYF.

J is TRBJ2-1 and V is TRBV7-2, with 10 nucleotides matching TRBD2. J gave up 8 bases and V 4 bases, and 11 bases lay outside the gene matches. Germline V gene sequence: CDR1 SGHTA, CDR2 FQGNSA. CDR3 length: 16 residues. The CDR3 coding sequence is TGTGCCAGCAGCTGGGAGACCGGGACTAGCGTCCATGAGCAGTTCTTC. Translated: CASSWETGTSVHEQFF.

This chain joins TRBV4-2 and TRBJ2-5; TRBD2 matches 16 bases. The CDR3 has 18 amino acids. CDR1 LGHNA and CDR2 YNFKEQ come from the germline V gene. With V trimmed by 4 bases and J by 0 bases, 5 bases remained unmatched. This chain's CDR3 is CASSPAGLAGGYQETQYF. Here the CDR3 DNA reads TGTGCCAGCAGCCCCGCGGGACTAGCGGGGGGGTACCAAGAGACCCAGTACTTC.

CDR3 in amino acids: CASSGPGTDNSPLHF. The CDR3 DNA reads as TGTGCCAGTAGTGGTCCCGGGACAGATAATTCACCCCTCCACTTT. The chain combines TRBV19 with TRBJ1-6, with 7 bases fitting TRBD1. This CDR3 spans 15 amino acids. The V gene's germline CDR1 is LNHDA and CDR2 SQIVND (reference sequence). V lost 5 bases, J lost 5 bases, and 6 bases stayed unmatched. The full variable domain, rest sourced from reference TRBV19 and TRBJ1-6, is DGGITQSPKYLFRKEGQNVTLSCEQNLNHDAMYWYRQDPGQGLRLIYYSQIVNDFQKGDIAEGYSVSREKKESFPLTVTSAQKNPTAFYLCASSGPGTDNSPLHFGNGTRLTVT.

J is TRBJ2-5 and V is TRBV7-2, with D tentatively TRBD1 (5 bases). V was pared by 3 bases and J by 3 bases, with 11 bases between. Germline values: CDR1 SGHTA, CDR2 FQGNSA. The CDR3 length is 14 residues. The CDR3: CASSFQGTEETQYF. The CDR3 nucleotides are TGTGCCAGCAGCTTCCAGGGTACGGAAGAGACCCAGTACTTC.

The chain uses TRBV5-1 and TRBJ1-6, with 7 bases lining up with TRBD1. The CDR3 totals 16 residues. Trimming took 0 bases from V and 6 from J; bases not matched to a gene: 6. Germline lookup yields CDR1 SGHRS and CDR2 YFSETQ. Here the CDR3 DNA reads TGCGCCAGCAGCTTGGCCCGGGCAGGGGGTAATTCACCCCTCCACTTT. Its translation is CASSLARAGGNSPLHF.

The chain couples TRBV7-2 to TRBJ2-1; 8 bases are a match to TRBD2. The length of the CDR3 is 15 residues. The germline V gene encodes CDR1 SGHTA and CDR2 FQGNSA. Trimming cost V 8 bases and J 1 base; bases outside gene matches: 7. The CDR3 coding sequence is TGTGCCAGCCTTGACCCGGGGGGGTCCTACAATGAGCAGTTCTTC. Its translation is CASLDPGGSYNEQFF.

The CDR3 nucleotides are TGCAGCGCTTGGGACAGGGAAGGCAATGAGCAGTTCTTC. Translating gives CSAWDREGNEQFF. The chain links TRBV29-1 to TRBJ2-1; 9 bases are a match to TRBD1. The CDR3 runs 13 residues. Trimming removed 7 bases from V and 6 bases from J; junction bases left unmatched: 7. In germline, CDR1 is SQVTM, CDR2 ANQGSEA.

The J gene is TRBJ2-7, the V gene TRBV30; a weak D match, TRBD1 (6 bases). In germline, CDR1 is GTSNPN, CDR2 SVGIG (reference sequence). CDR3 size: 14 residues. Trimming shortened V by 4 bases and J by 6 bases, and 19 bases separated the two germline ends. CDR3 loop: CAWKIKGQWVEQYF. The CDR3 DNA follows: TGTGCCTGGAAAATAAAGGGACAATGGGTCGAGCAGTACTTC.

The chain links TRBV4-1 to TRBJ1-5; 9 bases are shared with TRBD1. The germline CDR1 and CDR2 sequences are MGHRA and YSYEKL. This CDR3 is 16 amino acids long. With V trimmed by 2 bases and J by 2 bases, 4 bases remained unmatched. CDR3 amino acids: CASSQPTGGRNQPQHF. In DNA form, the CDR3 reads TGCGCCAGCAGCCAACCTACAGGGGGCCGCAATCAGCCCCAGCATTTT.

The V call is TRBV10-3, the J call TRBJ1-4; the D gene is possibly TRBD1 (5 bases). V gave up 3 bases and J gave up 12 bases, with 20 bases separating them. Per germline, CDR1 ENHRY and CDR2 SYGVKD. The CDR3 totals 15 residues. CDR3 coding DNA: TGTGCCATCAGTGAAAGGGGCGGCCCTCGAGGAGAACTGTTTTTT. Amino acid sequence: CAISERGGPRGELFF.

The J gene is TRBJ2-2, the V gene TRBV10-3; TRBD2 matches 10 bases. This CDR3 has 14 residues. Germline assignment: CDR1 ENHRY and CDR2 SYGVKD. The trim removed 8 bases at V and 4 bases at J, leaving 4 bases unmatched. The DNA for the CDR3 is TGTGCCATCCGAAGGACTAGCGGCACCGGGGAGCTGTTTTTT. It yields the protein CAIRRTSGTGELFF.

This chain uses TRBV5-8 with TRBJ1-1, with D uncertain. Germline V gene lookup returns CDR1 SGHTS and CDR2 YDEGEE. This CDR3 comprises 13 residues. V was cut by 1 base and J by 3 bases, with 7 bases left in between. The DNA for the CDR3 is TGTGCCAGCAGCTTGAGCGATTACACTGAAGCTTTCTTT. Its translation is CASSLSDYTEAFF.

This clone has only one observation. CDR3 nucleotide sequence: TGCAGCGGTAGGAGGGGACCCGGACCTAATGAGCAGTTCTTC. Its protein is CSGRRGPGPNEQFF. The chain links TRBV29-1 to TRBJ2-1; D is possibly TRBD2 (6 bases). CDR3 length: 14 residues. Trimming left V 7 bases short and J 7 bases short, with 20 bases between. Looked up from germline, CDR1 is SQVTM and CDR2 is ANQGSEA.

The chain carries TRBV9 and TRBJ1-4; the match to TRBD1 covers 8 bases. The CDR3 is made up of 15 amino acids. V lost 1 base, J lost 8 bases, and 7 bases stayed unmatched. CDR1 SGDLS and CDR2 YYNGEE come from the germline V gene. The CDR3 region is CASSVSGQGFEKLFF. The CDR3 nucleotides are TGTGCCAGCAGCGTAAGTGGACAGGGATTCGAAAAACTGTTTTTT.

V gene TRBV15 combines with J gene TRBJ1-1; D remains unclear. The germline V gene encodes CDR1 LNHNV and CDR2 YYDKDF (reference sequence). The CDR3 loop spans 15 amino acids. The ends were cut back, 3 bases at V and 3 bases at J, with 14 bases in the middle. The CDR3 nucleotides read TGTGCCACCAGCAGGGCGGGATTGGCGGACACTGAAGCTTTCTTT. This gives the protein CATSRAGLADTEAFF.

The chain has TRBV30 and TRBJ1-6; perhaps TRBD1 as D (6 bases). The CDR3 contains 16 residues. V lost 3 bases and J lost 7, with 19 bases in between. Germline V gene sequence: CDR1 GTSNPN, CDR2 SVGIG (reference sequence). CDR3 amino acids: CAWSVSGRTVNSPLHF. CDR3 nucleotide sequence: TGTGCCTGGAGCGTGAGCGGTCGGACAGTAAATTCACCCCTCCACTTT.

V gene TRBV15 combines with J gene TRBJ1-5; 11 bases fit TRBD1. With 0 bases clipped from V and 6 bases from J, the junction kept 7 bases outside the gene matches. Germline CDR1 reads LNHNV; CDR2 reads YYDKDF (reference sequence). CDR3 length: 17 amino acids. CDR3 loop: CATSRDLGQGATQPQHF. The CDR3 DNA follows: TGTGCCACCAGCAGAGATCTAGGACAGGGGGCGACTCAGCCCCAGCATTTT.

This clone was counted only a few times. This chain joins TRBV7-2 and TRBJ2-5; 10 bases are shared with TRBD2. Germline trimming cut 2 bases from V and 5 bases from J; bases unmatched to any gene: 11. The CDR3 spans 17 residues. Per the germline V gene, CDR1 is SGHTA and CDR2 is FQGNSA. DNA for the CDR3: TGTGCCAGCAGCTTAAAAGGAAAAGCGGGGGGGCCCGAGACCCAGTACTTC. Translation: CASSLKGKAGGPETQYF.

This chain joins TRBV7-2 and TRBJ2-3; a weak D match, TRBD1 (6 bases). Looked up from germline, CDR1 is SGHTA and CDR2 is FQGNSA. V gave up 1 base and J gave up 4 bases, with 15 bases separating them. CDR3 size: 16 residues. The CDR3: CASSLVGQQGADTQYF. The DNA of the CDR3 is TGTGCCAGCAGCTTAGTAGGCCAACAGGGAGCAGATACGCAGTATTTT.